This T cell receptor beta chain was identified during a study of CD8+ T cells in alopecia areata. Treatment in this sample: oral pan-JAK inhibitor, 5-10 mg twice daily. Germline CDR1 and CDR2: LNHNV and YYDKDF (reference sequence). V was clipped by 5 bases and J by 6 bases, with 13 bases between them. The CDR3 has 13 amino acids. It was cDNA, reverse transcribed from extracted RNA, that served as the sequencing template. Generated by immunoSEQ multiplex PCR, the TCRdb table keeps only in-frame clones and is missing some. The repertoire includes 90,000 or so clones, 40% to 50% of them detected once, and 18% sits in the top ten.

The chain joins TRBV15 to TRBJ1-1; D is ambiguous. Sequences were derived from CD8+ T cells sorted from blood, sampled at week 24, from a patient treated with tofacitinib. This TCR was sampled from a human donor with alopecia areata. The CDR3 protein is CATSGLSPAEAFF. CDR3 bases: TGTGCCACCAGCGGCCTTTCCCCCGCTGAAGCTTTCTTT.